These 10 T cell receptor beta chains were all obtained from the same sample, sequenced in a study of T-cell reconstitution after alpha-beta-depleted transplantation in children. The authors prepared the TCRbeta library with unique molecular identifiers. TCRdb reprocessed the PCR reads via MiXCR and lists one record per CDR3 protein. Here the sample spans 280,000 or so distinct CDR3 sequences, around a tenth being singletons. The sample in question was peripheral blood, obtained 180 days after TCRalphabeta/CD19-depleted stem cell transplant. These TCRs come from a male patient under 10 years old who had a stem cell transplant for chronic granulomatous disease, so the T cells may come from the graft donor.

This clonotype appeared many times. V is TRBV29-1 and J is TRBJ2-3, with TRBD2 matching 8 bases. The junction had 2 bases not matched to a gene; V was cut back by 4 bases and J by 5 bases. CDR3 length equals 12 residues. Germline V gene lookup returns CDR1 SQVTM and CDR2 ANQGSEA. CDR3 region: CSVVLAGDTQYF. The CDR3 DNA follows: TGCAGCGTTGTTCTAGCGGGAGATACGCAGTATTTT.

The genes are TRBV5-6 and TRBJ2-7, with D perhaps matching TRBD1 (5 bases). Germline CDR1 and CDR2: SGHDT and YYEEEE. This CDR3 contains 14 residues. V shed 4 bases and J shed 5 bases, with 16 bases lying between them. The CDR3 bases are TGTGCCAGCAGCCCACTTGATGACAGCCACGAGCAGTACTTC. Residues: CASSPLDDSHEQYF.

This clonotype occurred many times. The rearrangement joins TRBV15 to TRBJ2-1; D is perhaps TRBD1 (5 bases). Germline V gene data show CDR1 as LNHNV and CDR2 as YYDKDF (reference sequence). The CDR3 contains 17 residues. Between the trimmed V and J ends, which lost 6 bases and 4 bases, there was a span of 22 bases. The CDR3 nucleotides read TGTGCCACCAGATCCAGGGCAGATCCTAGGGGTTACAATGAGCAGTTCTTC. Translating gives CATRSRADPRGYNEQFF.

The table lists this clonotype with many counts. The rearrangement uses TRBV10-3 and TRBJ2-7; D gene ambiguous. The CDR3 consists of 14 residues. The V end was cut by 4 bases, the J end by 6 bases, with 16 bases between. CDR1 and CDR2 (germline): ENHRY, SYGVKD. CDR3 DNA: TGTGCCATCAGTGCCACTTCAAATCTTGGCGAGCAGTACTTC. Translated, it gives CAISATSNLGEQYF.

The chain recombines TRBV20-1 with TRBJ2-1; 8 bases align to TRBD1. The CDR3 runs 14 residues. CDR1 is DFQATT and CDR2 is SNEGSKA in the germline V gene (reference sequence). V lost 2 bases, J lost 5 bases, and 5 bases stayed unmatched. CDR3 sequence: CSARSWDRNNEQFF. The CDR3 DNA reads TGCAGTGCTAGATCTTGGGACAGGAACAATGAGCAGTTCTTC.

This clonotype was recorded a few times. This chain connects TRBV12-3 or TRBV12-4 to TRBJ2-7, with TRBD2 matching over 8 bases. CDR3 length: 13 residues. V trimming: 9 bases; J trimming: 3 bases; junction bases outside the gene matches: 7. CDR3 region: CASCGSGSYEQYF. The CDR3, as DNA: TGTGCCAGTTGCGGGAGCGGGAGCTACGAGCAGTACTTC.

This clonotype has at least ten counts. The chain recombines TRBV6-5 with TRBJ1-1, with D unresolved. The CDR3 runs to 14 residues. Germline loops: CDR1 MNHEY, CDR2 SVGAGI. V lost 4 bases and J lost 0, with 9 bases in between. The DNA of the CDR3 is TGTGCCAGCAGTTCAGTGCGATTGAACACTGAAGCTTTCTTT. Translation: CASSSVRLNTEAFF.

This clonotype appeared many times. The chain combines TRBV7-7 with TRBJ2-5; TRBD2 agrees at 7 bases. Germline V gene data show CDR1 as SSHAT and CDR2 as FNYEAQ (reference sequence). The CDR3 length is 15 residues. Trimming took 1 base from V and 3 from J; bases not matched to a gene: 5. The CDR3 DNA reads TGTGCCAGCAGCTTAGATATCGGGGGGAAAGAGACCCAGTACTTC. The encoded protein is CASSLDIGGKETQYF.

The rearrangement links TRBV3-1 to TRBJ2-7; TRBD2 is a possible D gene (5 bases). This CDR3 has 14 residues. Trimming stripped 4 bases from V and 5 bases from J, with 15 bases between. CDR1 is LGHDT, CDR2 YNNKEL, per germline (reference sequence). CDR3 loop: CASSRSEGGDEQYF. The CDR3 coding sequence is TGTGCCAGCAGCCGCTCAGAGGGTGGTGACGAGCAGTACTTC.

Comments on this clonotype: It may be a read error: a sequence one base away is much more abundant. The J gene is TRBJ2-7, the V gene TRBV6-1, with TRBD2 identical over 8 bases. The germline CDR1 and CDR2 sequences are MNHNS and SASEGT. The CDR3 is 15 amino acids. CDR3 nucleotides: TGTGCCAGCAGTGAACCGGGACTAGGGGATTACGAGCAGCACTTC. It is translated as CASSEPGLGDYEQHF.